The T cell receptor beta chain described here comes from a study of blood T cell repertoires in COVID-19. Overall study: Specimens from acute and convalescent COVID-19 originated in the United States, Italy and Spain. Sample material is recorded as cDNA or gDNA derived from T cells, B-cell-depleted T cells, or PBMCs.

This table comes from immunoSEQ multiplex PCR, and its TCRdb copy is limited to in-frame clones, with some not included. Among 120,000 to 150,000 clones, around 87% were seen once, and the ten largest hold roughly two fifths. The sequenced sample consisted of peripheral blood. The sequence was collected from a man aged 50-59 years who had recovered from COVID-19.

CDR3 DNA: TGTGCCAGCAGCTTTAATGCAAGGGGCGAGACCCAGTACTTC. It encodes CASSFNARGETQYF. V and J are TRBV11-2 and TRBJ2-5; the D gene is possibly TRBD1 (5 bases). The CDR3 covers 14 residues. The V end was cut by 3 bases, the J end by 5 bases, with 13 bases between. Germline CDR1 reads SGHAT; CDR2 reads FQNNGV.